This T cell receptor beta chain was captured in a study of shared T cell receptors in the human thymus. V lost 0 bases and J lost 7, with 19 bases in between. Germline CDR1 MGHRA, CDR2 YSYEKL. The CDR3 length is 18 residues. Sequenced by immunoSEQ multiplex PCR; TCRdb stores in-frame clones only, minus some. Counted here are approximately 760,000 clones, 80% to 90% occurring once; the ten biggest clones make up around 0.01%. This sample also belongs to another study, concerning human thymus T cells. That report notes: The donors were infants in Finland with congenital heart defects, otherwise immunologically healthy. The source of the thymus tissue was resections taken during corrective heart surgery. Thymic and blood repertoires appeared to display a bias in their usage of V and J genes. There were highly overlapping thymic repertoires among unrelated individuals, as related research reported.

The receptor was isolated from a girl in the first two years of life with a congenital heart defect. The sequenced sample consisted of thymocytes. The J gene is TRBJ1-6, the V gene TRBV4-1; the D gene is possibly TRBD1 (5 bases). DNA for the CDR3: TGCGCCAGCAGCCAAGATCTCTGGGGGGGACGGTCCAATTCACCCCTCCACTTT. Its protein is CASSQDLWGGRSNSPLHF.